Sequencing of this TCR beta chain was carried out in a study of T cells expressing NK-cell markers. Looking at the study overall: Underlying the TCR beta repertoires were sorted CD3+CD56+NKG2C+, CD3+CD56+NKG2C- and CD3+CD56-NKG2C+ T cells. General study results and limits: Where a handful of donors were concerned, these clonotypes also led the CD3+CD56-NKG2C+ fraction. Dominant NKG2C+ clonotypes accounted for 1.0-7.0% of CD8+ T cells in more than five donors.

The CDR3 sequence is 15 residues long. Germline CDR1 MNHEY, CDR2 SMNVEV (reference sequence). For this clonotype: Its target is unknown.

TCRdb re-called the 5' RACE reads and gives one entry per CDR3 protein, without DNA. The sample spans about 390,000 distinct CDR3 sequences; the ten largest clones claim around a tenth. Sequenced: blood T cells: a sorted CD56 or NKG2C T cell subset, CD4+ or CD8+ T cells, or bulk PBMC T cells (not recorded which). The origin of this receptor is a woman in her forties or fifties in good health. The V gene is TRBV27, the J gene TRBJ2-7; checking the TCRdb D call of TRBD1 is not possible without DNA. CDR3 in amino acids: CASVAPRGRAYEQYF.